This T cell receptor (beta chain) emerged from a study of T cells after yellow fever vaccination. In its sample, this clonotype was seen a few times. Germline lookup yields CDR1 MGHRA and CDR2 YSYEKL. The CDR3 totals 14 residues. Trimming took 6 bases from V and 3 from J; bases not matched to a gene: 7. MiXCR, applied by TCRdb to the 5' RACE reads, yields one record per CDR3 protein. This sample yields about 130,000 distinct CDR3 sequences, of which 8.9% are seen a single time; 30% to 40% belongs to the top ten. The sequenced sample was CD8+ T cells sorted from PBMCs, obtained on the day of the yellow fever booster vaccination. The V and J genes are TRBV4-1 and TRBJ1-1; 7 bases map to TRBD1. The sequence was collected from a man between 18 and 35 years old who received the YFV17D yellow fever vaccine. The CDR3 is CASRLTGADTEAFF. CDR3 nucleotides: TGCGCCAGCAGATTAACAGGGGCCGACACTGAAGCTTTCTTT.